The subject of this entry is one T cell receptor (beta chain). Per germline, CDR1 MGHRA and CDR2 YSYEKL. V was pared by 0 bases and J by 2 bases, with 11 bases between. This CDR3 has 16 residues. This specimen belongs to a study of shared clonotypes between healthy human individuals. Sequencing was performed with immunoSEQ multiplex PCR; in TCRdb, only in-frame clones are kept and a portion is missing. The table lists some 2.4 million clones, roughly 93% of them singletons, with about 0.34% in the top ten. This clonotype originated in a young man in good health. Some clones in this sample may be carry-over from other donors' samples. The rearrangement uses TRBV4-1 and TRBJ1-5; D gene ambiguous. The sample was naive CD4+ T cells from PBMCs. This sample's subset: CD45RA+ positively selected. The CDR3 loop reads CASSQEPRVGNQPQHF. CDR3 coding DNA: TGCGCCAGCAGCCAAGAACCGAGGGTTGGCAATCAGCCCCAGCATTTT.